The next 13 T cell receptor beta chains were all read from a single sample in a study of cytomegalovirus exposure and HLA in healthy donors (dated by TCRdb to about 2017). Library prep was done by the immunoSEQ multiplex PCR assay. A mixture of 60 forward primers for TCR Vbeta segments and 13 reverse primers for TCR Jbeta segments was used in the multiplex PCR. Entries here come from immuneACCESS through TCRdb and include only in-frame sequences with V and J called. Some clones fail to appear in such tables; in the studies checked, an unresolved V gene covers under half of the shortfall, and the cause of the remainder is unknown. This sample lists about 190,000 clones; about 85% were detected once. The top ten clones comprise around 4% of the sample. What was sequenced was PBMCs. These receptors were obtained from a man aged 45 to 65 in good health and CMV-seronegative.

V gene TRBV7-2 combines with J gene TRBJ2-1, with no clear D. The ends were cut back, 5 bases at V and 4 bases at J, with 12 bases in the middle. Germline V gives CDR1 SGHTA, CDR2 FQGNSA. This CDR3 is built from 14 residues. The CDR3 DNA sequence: TGTGCCAGCAGCCCGCTAGTTTTATACAATGAGCAGTTCTTC. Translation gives CASSPLVLYNEQFF.

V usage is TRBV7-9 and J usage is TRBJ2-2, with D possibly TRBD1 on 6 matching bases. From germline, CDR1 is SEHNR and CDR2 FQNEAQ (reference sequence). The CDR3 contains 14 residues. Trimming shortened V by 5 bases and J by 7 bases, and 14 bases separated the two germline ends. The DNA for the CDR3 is TGTGCCAGCAGCACAACCACCAGGGGCGGGGAGCTGTTTTTT. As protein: CASSTTTRGGELFF.

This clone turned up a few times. The DNA of the CDR3 is TGTGCCAGCAGTAACCAGGGGGCCGGCGGCTACACCTTC. It yields the protein CASSNQGAGGYTF. The chain recombines TRBV6-5 with TRBJ1-2; 8 bases line up with TRBD1. CDR1 MNHEY and CDR2 SVGAGI come from the germline V gene. V was pared by 5 bases and J by 8 bases, with 7 bases of the junction left unmatched. This CDR3 contains 13 residues.

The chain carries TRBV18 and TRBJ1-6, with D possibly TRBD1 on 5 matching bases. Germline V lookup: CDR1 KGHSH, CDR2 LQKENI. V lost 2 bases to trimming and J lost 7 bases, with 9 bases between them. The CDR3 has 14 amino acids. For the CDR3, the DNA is TGTGCCAGCTCACCAACAGGCACCAATTCACCCCTCCACTTT. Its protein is CASSPTGTNSPLHF.

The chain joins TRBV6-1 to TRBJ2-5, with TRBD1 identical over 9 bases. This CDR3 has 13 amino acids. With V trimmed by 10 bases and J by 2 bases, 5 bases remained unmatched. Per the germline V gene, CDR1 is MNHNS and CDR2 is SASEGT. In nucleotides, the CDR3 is TGTGCCACCGGGGACAGGGTACAAGAGACCCAGTACTTC. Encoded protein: CATGDRVQETQYF.

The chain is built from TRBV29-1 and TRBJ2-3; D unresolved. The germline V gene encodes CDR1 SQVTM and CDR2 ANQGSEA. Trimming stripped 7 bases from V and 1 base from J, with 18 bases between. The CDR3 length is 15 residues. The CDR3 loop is CSGRLPQTGTDTQYF. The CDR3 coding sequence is TGCAGCGGGCGACTTCCTCAAACGGGCACAGATACGCAGTATTTT.

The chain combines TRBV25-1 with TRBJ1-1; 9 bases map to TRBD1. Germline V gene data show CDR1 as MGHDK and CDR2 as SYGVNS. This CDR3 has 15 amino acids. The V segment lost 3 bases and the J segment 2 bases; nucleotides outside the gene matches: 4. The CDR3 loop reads CASSDPDRGNTEAFF. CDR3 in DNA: TGTGCCAGCAGTGACCCGGACAGGGGAAACACTGAAGCTTTCTTT.

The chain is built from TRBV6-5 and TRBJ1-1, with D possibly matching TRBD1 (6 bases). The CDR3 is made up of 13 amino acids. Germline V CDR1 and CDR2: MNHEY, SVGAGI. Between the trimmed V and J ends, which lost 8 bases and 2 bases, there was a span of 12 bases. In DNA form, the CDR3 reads TGTGCCAGCTACAGGGTCGGTAACACTGAAGCTTTCTTT. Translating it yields CASYRVGNTEAFF.

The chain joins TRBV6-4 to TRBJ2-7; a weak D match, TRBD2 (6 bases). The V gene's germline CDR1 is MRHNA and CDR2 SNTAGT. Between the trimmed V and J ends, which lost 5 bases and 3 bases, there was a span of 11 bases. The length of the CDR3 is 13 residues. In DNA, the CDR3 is TGTGCCAGCAGTCAGGGAGGCGGCTACGAGCAGTACTTC. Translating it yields CASSQGGGYEQYF.

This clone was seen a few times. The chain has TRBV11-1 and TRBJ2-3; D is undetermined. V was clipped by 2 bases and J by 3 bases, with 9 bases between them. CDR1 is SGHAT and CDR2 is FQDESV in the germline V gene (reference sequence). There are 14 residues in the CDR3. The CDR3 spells CASSLNPVTDTQYF. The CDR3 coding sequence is TGTGCCAGCAGCTTAAATCCAGTAACAGATACGCAGTATTTT.

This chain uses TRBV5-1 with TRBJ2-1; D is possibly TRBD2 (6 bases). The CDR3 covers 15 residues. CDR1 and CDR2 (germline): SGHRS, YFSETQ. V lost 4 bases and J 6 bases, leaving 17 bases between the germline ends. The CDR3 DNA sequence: TGCGCCAGCAGCACGGGGGATCCCTTGTCCAATGAGCAGTTCTTC. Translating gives CASSTGDPLSNEQFF.

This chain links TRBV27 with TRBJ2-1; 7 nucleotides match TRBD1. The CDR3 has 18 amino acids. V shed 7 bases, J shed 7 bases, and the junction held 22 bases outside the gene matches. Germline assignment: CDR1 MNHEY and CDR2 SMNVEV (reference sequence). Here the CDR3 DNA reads TGTGCCAGCATTCCACCTACCTCGGGGCAGGGGGAGAGGAATGAGCAGTTCTTC. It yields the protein CASIPPTSGQGERNEQFF.

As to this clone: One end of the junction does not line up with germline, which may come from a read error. CDR3 sequence (DNA): TGTTCCAGCAGCCTAGGGCCGAACACTGAAGCTTTCTTT. Protein sequence: CSSSLGPNTEAFF. This rearrangement joins TRBV7-9 to TRBJ1-1; D is unresolved. The length of the CDR3 is 13 residues. Germline-derived CDR1 and CDR2 are SEHNR and FQNEAQ (reference sequence). Based on the CDR3 plus reference TRBV7-9 and TRBJ1-1, the full variable domain is DTGVSQNPRHKITKRGQNVTFRCDPISEHNRLYWYRQTLGQGPEFLTYFQNEAQLEKSRLLSDRFSAERPKGSFSTLEIQRTEQGDSAMYLCSSSLGPNTEAFFGQGTRLTVV.